The present TCR beta chain was sequenced within a study of cytomegalovirus exposure and HLA in healthy donors. PCR primers comprised 60 Vbeta and 13 Jbeta primers. This table comes from immunoSEQ multiplex PCR, and its TCRdb copy is limited to in-frame clones, with some not included. This sample yields about 140,000 clones, of which roughly 80% are seen a single time; roughly 4% belongs to the top ten. This receptor was identified in a man aged 40-50 years in good health and CMV-seropositive. The specimen sequenced was PBMCs.

The CDR3 here is CASSTTGNNSPLHF. DNA of the CDR3: TGCGCCAGCAGCACGACAGGGAATAATTCACCCCTCCACTTT. The chain carries TRBV5-1 and TRBJ1-6; 7 nucleotides line up with TRBD1. This CDR3 spans 14 amino acids. Germline V gene data show CDR1 as SGHRS and CDR2 as YFSETQ. The J segment lost 5 bases and the V segment lost 4 bases, leaving 3 bases of the junction unmatched.